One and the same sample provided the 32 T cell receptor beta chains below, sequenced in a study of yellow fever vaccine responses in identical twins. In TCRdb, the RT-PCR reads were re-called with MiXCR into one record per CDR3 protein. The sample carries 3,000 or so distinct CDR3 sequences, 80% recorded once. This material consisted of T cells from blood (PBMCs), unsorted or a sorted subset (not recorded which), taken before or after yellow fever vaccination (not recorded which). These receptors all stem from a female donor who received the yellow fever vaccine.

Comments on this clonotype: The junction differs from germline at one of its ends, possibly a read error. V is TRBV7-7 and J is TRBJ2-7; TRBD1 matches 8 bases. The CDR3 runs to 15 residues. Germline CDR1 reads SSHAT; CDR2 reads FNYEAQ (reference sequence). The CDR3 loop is CASSPVTGALYEQYF. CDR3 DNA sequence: TGTGCTAGCAGCCCCGTGACAGGGGCGCTCTACGAGCAGTACTTC.

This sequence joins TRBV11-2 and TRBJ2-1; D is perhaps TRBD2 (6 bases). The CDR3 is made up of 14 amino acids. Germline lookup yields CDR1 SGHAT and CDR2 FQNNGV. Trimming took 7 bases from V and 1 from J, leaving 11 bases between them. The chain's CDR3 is CASNPRESYNEQFF. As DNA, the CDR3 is TGTGCCAGCAACCCACGGGAGTCCTACAATGAGCAGTTCTTC.

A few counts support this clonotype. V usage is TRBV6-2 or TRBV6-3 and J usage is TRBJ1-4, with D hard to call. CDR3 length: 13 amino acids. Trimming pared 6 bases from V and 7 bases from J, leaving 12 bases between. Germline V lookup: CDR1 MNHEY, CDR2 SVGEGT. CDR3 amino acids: CASRTSSGEKLFF. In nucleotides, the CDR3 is TGTGCCAGCAGGACCTCATCGGGTGAAAAACTGTTTTTT.

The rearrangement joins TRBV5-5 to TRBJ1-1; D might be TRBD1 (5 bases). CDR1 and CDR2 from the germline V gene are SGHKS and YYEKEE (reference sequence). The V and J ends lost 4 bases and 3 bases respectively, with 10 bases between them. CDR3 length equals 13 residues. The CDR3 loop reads CASSQGPHTEAFF. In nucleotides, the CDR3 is TGTGCCAGCAGCCAGGGACCCCACACTGAAGCTTTCTTT.

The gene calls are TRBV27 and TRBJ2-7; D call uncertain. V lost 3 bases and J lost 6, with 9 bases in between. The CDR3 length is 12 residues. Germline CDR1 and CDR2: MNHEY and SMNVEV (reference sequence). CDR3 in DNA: TGTGCCAGCAGTTTTTGGGCAGGCGAGCAGTACGTC. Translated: CASSFWAGEQYV.

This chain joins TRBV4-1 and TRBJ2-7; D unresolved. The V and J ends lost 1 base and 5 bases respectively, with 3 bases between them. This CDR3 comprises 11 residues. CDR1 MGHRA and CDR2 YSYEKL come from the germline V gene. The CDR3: CASSQGNEQYF. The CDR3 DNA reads TGCGCCAGCAGCCAAGGGAACGAGCAGTACTTC.

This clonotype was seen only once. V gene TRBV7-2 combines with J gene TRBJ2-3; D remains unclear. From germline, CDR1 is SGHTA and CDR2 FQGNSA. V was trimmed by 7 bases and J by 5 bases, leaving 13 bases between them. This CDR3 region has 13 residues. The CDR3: CASTGLRRDTQYF. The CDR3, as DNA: TGTGCCAGCACGGGCCTGCGGCGAGATACGCAGTATTTT. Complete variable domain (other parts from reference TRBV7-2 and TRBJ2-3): GAGVSQSPSNKVTEKGKDVELRCDPISGHTALYWYRQSLGQGLEFLIYFQGNSAPDKSGLPSDRFSAERTGGSVSTLTIQRTQQEDSAVYLCASTGLRRDTQYFGPGTRLTVL.

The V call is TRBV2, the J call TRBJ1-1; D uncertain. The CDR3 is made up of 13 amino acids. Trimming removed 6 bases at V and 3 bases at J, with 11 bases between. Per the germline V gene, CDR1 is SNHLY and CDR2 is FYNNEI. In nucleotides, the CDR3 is TGTGCCAGCAGCGAAACAGTTTACACTGAAGCTTTCTTT. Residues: CASSETVYTEAFF. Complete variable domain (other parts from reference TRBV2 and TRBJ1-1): EPEVTQTPSHQVTQMGQEVILRCVPISNHLYFYWYRQILGQKVEFLVSFYNNEISEKSEIFDDQFSVERPDGSNFTLKIRSTKLEDSAMYFCASSETVYTEAFFGQGTRLTVV.

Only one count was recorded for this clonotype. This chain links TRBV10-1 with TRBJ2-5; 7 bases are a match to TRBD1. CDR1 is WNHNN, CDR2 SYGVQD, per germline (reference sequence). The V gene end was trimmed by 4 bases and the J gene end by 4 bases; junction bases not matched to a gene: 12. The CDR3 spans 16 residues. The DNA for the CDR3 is TGCGCCAGCAGTGGGCCAACAACAGGGGTTGGAGAGACCCAGTACTTC. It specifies CASSGPTTGVGETQYF.

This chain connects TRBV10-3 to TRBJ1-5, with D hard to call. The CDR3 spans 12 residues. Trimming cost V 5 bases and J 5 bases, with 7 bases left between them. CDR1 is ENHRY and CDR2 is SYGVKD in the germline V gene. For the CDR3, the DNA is TGTGCCATCAGTAGGGATGATCAGCCCCAGCATTTT. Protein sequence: CAISRDDQPQHF.

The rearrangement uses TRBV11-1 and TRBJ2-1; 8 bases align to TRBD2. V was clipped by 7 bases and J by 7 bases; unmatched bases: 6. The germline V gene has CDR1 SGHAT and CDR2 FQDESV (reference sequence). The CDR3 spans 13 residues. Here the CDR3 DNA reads TGTGCCAGCATGACGGGGGGGGATAATGAGCAGTTCTTC. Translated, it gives CASMTGGDNEQFF.

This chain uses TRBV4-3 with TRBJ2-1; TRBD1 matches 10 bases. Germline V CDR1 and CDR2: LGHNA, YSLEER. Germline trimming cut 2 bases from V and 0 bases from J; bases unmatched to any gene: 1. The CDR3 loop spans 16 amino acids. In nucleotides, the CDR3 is TGCGCCAGCAGCCAACGGACAGGGGGCTCCTACAATGAGCAGTTCTTC. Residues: CASSQRTGGSYNEQFF.

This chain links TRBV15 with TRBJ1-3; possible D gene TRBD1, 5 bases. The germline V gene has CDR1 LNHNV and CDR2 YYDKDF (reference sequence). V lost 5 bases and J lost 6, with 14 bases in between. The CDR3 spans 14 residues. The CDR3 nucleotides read TGTGCCACCAGCTTCACCGGGACCTTAAACACCATATATTTT. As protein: CATSFTGTLNTIYF.

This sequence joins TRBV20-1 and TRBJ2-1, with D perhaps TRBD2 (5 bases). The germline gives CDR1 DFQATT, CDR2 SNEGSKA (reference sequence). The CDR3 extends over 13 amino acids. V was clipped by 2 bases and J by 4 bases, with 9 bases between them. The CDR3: CSARWGEYNEQFF. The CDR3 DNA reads TGCAGTGCTAGATGGGGAGAGTACAATGAGCAGTTCTTC.

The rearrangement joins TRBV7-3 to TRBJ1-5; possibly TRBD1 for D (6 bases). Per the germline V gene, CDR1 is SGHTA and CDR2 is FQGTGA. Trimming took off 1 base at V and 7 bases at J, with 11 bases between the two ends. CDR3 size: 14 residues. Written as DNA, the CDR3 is TGTGCCAGCAGCTTAAGGCCAGGGGACCAGCCCCAGCATTTT. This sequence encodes CASSLRPGDQPQHF.

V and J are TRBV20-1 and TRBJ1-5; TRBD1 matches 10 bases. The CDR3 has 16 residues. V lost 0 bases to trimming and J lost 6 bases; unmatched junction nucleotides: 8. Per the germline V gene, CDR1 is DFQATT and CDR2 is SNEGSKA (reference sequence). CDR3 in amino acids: CSARELGQGFAQPQHF. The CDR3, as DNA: TGCAGTGCTAGAGAGCTGGGACAGGGGTTTGCTCAGCCCCAGCATTTT.

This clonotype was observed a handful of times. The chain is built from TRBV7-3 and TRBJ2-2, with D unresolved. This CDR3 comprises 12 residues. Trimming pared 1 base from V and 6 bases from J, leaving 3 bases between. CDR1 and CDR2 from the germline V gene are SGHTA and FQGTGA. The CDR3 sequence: CASSLSAGELFF. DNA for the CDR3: TGTGCCAGCAGCTTAAGCGCCGGGGAGCTGTTTTTT.

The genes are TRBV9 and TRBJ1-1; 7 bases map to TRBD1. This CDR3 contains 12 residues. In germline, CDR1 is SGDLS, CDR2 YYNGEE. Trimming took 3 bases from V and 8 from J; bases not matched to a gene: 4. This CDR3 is CASSAGQQEAFF. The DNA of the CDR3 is TGTGCCAGCAGCGCGGGACAGCAAGAAGCTTTCTTT. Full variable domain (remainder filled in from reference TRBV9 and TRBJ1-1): DSGVTQTPKHLITATGQRVTLRCSPRSGDLSVYWYQQSLDQGLQFLIQYYNGEERAKGNILERFSAQQFPDLHSELNLSSLELGDSALYFCASSAGQQEAFFGQGTRLTVV.

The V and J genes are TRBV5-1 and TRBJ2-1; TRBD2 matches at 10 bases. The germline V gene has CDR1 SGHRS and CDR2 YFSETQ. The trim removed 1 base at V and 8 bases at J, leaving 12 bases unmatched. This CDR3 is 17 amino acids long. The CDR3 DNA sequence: TGCGCCAGCAGCTTGTTGGCTAGCGGGGGACCTTATGATGAGCAGTTCTTC. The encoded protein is CASSLLASGGPYDEQFF.

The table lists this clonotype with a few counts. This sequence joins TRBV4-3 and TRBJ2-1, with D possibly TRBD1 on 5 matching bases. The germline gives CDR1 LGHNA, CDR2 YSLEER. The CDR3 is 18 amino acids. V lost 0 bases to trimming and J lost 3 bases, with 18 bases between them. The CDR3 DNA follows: TGCGCCAGCAGCCAAGAGTGGAGTAGGACATCCGGCTACAATGAGCAGTTCTTC. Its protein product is CASSQEWSRTSGYNEQFF.

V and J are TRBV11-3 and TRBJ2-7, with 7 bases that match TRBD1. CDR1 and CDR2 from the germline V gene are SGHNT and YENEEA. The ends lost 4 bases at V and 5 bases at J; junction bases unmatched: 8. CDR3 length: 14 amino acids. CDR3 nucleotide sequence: TGTGCCAGCAGCTCCGAGACAGGGAAAGACGAGCAGTACTTC. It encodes CASSSETGKDEQYF.

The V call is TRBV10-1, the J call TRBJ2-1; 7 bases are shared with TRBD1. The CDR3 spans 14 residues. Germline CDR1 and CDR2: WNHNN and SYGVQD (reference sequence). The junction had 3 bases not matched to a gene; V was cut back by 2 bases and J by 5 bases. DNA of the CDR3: TGCGCCAGCAGTGAGGACAGGGTCGACAATGAGCAGTTCTTC. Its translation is CASSEDRVDNEQFF.

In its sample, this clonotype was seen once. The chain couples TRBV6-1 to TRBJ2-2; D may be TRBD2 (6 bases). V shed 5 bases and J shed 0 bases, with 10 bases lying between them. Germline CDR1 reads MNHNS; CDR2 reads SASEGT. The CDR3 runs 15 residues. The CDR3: CASSPTSSNTGELFF. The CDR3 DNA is TGTGCCAGCAGTCCCACTAGCTCGAACACCGGGGAGCTGTTTTTT.

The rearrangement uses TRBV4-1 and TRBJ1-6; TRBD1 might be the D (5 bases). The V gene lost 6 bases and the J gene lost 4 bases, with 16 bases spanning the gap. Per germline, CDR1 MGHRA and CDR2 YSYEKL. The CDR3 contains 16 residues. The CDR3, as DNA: TGCGCCAGCAGTCCGCCCTGGGGGGAATATAATTCACCCCTCCACTTT. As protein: CASSPPWGEYNSPLHF.

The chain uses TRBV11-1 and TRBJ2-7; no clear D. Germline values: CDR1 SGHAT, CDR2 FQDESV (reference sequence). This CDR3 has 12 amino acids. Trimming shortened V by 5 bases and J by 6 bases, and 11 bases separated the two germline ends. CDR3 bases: TGTGCCAGCAGCGAGAAGAACGGCGAGCAGTACTTC. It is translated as CASSEKNGEQYF.

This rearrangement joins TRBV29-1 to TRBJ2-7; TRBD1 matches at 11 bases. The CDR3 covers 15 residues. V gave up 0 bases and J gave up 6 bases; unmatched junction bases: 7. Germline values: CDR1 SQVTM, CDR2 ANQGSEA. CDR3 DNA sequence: TGCAGCGTTGAAGACCTGGACAGGGGGCGCAGCGAGCAGTACTTC. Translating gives CSVEDLDRGRSEQYF.

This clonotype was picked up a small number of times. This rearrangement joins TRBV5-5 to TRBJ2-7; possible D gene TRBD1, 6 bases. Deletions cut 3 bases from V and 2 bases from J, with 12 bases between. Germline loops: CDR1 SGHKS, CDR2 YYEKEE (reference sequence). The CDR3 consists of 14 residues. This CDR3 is CASSSWDNTYEQYF. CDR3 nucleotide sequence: TGTGCCAGCAGCTCTTGGGACAACACCTACGAGCAGTACTTC. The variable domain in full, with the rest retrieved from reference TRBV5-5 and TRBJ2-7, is DAGVTQSPTHLIKTRGQQVTLRCSPISGHKSVSWYQQVLGQGPQFIFQYYEKEERGRGNFPDRFSARQFPNYSSELNVNALLLGDSALYLCASSSWDNTYEQYFGPGTRLTVT.

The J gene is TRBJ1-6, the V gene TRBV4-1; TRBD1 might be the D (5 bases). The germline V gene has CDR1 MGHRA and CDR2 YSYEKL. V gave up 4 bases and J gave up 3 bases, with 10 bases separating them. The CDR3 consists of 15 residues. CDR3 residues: CASSPGGFYNSPLHF. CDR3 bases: TGCGCCAGCAGCCCTGGGGGGTTCTATAATTCACCCCTCCACTTT.

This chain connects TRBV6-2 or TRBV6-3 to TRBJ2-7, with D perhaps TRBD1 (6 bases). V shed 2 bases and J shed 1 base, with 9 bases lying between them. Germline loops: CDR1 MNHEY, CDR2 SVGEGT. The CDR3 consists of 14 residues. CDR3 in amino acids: CASSYGQGSYEQYV. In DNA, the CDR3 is TGTGCCAGCAGTTACGGGCAGGGGTCCTACGAGCAGTACGTC.

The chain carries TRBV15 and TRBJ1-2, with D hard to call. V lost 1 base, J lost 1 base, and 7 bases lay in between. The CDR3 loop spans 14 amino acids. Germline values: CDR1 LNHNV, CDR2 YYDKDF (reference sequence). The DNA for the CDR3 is TGTGCCACCAGCAGAGGTAGTGGTAACTATGGCTACACCTTC. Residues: CATSRGSGNYGYTF.

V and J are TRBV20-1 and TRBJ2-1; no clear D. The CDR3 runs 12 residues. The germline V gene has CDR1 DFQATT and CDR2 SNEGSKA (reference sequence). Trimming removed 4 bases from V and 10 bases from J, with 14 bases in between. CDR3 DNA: TGCAGTGCTACAATACAAGGGCGGGAGCAGTTCTTC. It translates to CSATIQGREQFF.

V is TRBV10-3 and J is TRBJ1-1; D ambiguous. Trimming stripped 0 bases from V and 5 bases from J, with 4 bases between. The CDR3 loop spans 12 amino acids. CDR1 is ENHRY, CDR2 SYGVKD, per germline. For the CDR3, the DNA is TGTGCCATCAGTGAGTCGATGACTGAAGCTTTCTTT. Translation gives CAISESMTEAFF.